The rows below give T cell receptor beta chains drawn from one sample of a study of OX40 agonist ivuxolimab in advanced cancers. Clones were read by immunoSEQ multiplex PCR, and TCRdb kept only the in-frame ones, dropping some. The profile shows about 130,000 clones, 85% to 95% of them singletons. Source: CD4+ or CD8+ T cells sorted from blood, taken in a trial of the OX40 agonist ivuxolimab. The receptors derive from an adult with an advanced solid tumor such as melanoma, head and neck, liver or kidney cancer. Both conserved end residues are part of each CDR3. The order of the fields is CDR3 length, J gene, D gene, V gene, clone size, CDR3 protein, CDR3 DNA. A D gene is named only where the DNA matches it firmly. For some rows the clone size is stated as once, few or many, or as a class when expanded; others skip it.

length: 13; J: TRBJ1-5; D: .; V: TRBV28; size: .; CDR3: CASSSGINQPQHF; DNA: TGTGCCAGCAGCTCAGGGATCAATCAGCCCCAGCATTTT
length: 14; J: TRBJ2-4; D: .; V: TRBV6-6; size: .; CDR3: CASRGGGYGNIQYF; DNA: TGTGCCAGCAGGGGGGGAGGTTACGGAAACATTCAGTACTTC
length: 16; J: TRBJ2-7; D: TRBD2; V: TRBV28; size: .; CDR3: CASTPSGTRELYEQYF; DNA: TGTGCCAGCACCCCGTCCGGGACTAGAGAACTCTACGAGCAGTACTTC
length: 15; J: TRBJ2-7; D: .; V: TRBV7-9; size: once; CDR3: CASSFAAGETYEQYF; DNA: TGTGCCAGCAGCTTCGCTGCGGGTGAGACCTACGAGCAGTACTTC
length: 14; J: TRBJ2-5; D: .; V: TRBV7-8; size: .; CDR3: CASSLRQIMETQYF; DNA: TGTGCCAGCAGCCTAAGACAGATCATGGAGACCCAGTACTTC
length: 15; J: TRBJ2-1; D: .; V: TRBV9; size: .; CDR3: CASSVHRSSYNEQFF; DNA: TGTGCCAGCAGCGTGCACAGGAGCTCCTACAATGAGCAGTTCTTC
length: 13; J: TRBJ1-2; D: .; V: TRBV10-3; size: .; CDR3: CAISSGFGYGYTF; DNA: TGTGCCATCAGCAGTGGGTTTGGGTATGGCTACACCTTC
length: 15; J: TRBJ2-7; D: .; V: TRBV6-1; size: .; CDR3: CASSERTGNSYEQYF; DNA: TGTGCCAGCAGTGAAAGGACCGGGAACTCCTACGAGCAGTACTTC
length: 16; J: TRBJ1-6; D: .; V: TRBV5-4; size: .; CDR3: CASSLDVGTTYSPLHF; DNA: TGTGCCAGCAGCTTGGATGTTGGGACCACGTATTCACCCCTCCACTTT
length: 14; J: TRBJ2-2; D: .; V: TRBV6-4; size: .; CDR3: CASRNTNLPGELFF; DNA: TGTGCCAGCAGGAACACTAACTTACCCGGGGAGCTGTTTTTT
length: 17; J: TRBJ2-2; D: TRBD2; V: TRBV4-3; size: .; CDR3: CASSRNSGDLNTGELFF; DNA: TGCGCCAGCAGCCGAAATAGCGGGGACCTGAACACCGGGGAGCTGTTTTTT
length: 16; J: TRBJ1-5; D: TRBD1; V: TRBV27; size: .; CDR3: CASSFRDRGSNQPQHF; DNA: TGTGCCAGCAGTTTCCGGGACAGGGGGTCGAATCAGCCCCAGCATTTT
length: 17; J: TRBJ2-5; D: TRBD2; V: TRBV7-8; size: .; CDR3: CASSLVGLAGLGETQYF; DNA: TGTGCCAGCAGCTTAGTAGGACTAGCGGGATTGGGAGAGACCCAGTACTTC
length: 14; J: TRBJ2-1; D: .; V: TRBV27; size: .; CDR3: CASSLALTYNEQFF; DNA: TGTGCCAGCAGTTTGGCCCTTACCTACAATGAGCAGTTCTTC
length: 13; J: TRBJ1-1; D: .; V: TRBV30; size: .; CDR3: CALGLSIRTEAFF; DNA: TGTGCCCTGGGATTAAGTATTCGGACTGAAGCTTTCTTT
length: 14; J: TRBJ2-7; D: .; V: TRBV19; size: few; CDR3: CASSPRGGAYEQYF; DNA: TGTGCCAGTAGTCCCCGGGGAGGAGCATACGAGCAGTACTTC
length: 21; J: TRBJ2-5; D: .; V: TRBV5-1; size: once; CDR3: CASREPIQPFRGPAFQETQYF; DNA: TGCGCCAGCAGGGAACCCATACAACCGTTCCGGGGTCCGGCCTTCCAAGAGACCCAGTACTTC
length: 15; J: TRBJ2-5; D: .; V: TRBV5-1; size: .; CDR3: CASSRGPIALETQYF; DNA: TGCGCCAGCAGTCGGGGTCCGATAGCGCTAGAGACCCAGTACTTC
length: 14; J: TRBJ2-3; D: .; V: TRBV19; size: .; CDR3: CASIPGGMEGTQYF; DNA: TGTGCCAGTATCCCCGGAGGGATGGAAGGTACGCAGTATTTT
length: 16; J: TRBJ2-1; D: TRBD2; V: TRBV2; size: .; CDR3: CASSTSGRSSYNEQFF; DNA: TGTGCCAGCAGCACTAGCGGAAGGAGCTCCTACAATGAGCAGTTCTTC
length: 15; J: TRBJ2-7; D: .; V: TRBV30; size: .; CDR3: CAWSIPGLRAYEQYF; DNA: TGTGCCTGGAGTATACCGGGACTCCGAGCCTACGAGCAGTACTTC
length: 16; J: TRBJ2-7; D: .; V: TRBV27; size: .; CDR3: CASSLSEGTATYEQYF; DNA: TGTGCCAGCAGTTTATCGGAGGGGACAGCCACCTACGAGCAGTACTTC
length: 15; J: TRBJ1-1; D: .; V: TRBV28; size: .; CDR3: CASSPRFGRNTEAFF; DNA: TGTGCCAGCAGTCCCCGCTTCGGACGAAACACTGAAGCTTTCTTT
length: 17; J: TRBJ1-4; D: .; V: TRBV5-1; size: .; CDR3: CASSLRPQGTTNEKLFF; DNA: TGCGCCAGCAGCTTGCGTCCCCAGGGTACAACTAATGAAAAACTGTTTTTT
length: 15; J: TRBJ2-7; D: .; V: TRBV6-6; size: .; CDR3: CASSSRVGATYEQYF; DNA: TGTGCCAGCAGTTCCAGGGTGGGGGCCACCTACGAGCAGTACTTC
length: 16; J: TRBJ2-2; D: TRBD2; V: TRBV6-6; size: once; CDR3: CASSYGTSGSGGELFF; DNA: TGTGCCAGCAGTTACGGGACTAGCGGGAGTGGCGGGGAGCTGTTTTTT
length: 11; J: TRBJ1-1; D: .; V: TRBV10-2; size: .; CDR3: CASAVNTEAFF; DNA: TGCGCCAGTGCGGTGAACACTGAAGCTTTCTTT
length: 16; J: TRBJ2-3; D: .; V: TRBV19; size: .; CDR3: CASSIFSGTTTDTQYF; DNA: TGTGCCAGTAGTATATTCAGCGGAACTACCACAGATACGCAGTATTTT
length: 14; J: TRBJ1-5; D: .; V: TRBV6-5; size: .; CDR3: CASRRDRSNQPQHF; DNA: TGTGCCAGCAGAAGAGACAGGAGCAATCAGCCCCAGCATTTT
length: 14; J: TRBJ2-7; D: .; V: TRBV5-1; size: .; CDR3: CASSTLGVEDEQYF; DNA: TGCGCCAGCAGCACCCTAGGGGTGGAGGACGAGCAGTACTTC
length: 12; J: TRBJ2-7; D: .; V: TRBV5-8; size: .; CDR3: CASSPRSYEQYF; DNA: TGTGCCAGCAGCCCACGCTCCTACGAGCAGTACTTC
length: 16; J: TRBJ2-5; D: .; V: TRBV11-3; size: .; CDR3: CASSLGLGGNQETQYF; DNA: TGTGCCAGCAGCTTAGGTTTAGGGGGAAACCAAGAGACCCAGTACTTC
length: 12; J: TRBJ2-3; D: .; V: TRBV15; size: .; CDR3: CATSSLYGIEYF; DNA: TGTGCCACCAGCAGTTTGTACGGGATCGAGTATTTT
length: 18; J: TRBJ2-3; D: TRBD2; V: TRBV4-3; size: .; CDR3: CASSLGLAGGRSTDTQYF; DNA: TGCGCCAGCAGCCTAGGACTAGCGGGAGGCCGCAGCACAGATACGCAGTATTTT
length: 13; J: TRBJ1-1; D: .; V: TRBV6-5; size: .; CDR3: CASSRRLGVEAFF; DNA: TGTGCCAGCAGTCGCCGACTGGGCGTTGAAGCTTTCTTT
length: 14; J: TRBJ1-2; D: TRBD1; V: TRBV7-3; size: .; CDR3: CASSYTGGDYGYTF; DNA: TGTGCCAGCAGCTACACAGGGGGGGACTATGGCTACACCTTC
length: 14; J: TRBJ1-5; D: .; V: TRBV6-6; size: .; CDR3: CASSYGWGVEPQHF; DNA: TGTGCCAGCAGTTACGGCTGGGGGGTTGAGCCCCAGCATTTT
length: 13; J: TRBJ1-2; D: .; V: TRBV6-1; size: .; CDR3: CASSVQVNYGYTF; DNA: TGTGCCAGCAGTGTACAGGTTAACTATGGCTACACCTTC
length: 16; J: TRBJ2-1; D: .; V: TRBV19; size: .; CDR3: CASSMSPVGSYNEQFF; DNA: TGTGCCAGTAGTATGTCCCCGGTTGGGTCCTACAATGAGCAGTTCTTC
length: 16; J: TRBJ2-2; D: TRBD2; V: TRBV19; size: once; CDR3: CASRGLTSGKAGELFF; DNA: TGTGCCAGTAGGGGTTTGACTAGCGGGAAAGCCGGGGAGCTGTTTTTT
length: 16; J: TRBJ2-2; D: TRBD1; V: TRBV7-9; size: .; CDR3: CASSLEGRQGAGELFF; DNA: TGTGCCAGCAGCTTAGAGGGCAGACAGGGGGCCGGGGAGCTGTTTTTT
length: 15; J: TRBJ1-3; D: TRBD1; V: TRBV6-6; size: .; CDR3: CASSLGQGSGNTIYF; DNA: TGTGCCAGCAGCCTAGGACAGGGCTCTGGAAACACCATATATTTT
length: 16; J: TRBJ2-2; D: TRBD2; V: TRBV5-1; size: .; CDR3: CASTGGLAANTGELFF; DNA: TGCGCCAGCACCGGGGGACTAGCGGCAAACACCGGGGAGCTGTTTTTT
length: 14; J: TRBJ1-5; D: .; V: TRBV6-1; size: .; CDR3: CASSEAGAYQPQHF; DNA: TGTGCCAGCAGTGAAGCAGGGGCGTATCAGCCCCAGCATTTT
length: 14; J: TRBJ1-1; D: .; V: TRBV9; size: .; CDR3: CASSVVEGTTEAFF; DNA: TGTGCCAGCAGCGTAGTGGAGGGAACCACTGAAGCTTTCTTT
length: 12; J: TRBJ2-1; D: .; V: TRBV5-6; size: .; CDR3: CASSPLGDEQFF; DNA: TGTGCCAGCAGTCCCCTTGGGGATGAGCAGTTCTTC
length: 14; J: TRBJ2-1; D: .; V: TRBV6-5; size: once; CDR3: CASSYRQGPNEQFF; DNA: TGTGCCAGCAGTTACCGTCAGGGTCCCAATGAGCAGTTCTTC
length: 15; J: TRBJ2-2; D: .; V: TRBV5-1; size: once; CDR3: CASSQSGTYTGELFF; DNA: TGCGCCAGCAGCCAATCCGGGACTTACACCGGGGAGCTGTTTTTT
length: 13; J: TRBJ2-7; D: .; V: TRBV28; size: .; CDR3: CASRRGQLYEQYF; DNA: TGTGCCAGCAGGAGAGGACAGCTGTACGAGCAGTACTTC
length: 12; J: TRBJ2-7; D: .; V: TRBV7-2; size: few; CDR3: CASSLDIYEQYF; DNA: TGTGCCAGCAGCCTCGACATCTACGAGCAGTACTTC
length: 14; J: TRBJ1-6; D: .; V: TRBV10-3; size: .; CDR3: CAISERQFNSPLHF; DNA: TGTGCCATCAGTGAGAGACAGTTTAATTCACCCCTCCACTTT
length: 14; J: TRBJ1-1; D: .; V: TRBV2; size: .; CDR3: CASSSTSTNTEAFF; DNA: TGTGCCAGCTCGAGTACGTCTACGAACACTGAAGCTTTCTTT
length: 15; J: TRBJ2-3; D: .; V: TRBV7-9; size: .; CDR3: CASSPMTGPPDTQYF; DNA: TGTGCCAGCTCCCCAATGACAGGTCCTCCAGATACGCAGTATTTT